The 5 T cell receptor beta chains given below trace back to one sample, sequenced in a study of cytomegalovirus exposure and HLA in healthy donors. Method: immunoSEQ multiplex PCR; TCRdb's copy keeps in-frame clones and lacks some. The data show some 250,000 clones, 90% seen once. The sample comprised PBMCs. The receptors here all came from a woman between 18 and 29 years old in good health and CMV-seronegative.

The chain has TRBV5-4 and TRBJ2-1, with 8 bases lining up with TRBD1. The germline CDR1 and CDR2 sequences are SGHNT and YYREEE (reference sequence). There are 14 residues in the CDR3. The trim removed 4 bases at V and 6 bases at J, leaving 6 bases unmatched. The CDR3 here is CASSLRTGRNEQFF. DNA of the CDR3: TGTGCCAGCAGCCTTAGGACAGGGCGCAATGAGCAGTTCTTC. Full variable domain (rest looked up from reference TRBV5-4 and TRBJ2-1): ETGVTQSPTHLIKTRGQQVTLRCSSQSGHNTVSWYQQALGQGPQFIFQYYREEENGRGNFPPRFSGLQFPNYSSELNVNALELDDSALYLCASSLRTGRNEQFFGPGTRLTVL.

This sequence joins TRBV7-3 and TRBJ2-1; 7 nucleotides match TRBD2. The CDR3 sequence is 15 residues long. In germline, CDR1 is SGHTA, CDR2 FQGTGA. With V trimmed by 6 bases and J by 3 bases, 8 bases remained unmatched. The CDR3 here is CASSSLAANYNEQFF. The CDR3 coding sequence is TGTGCCAGCAGTTCTCTAGCGGCGAACTACAATGAGCAGTTCTTC.

This clone was seen a handful of times. The chain couples TRBV7-9 to TRBJ1-2, with 8 bases lining up with TRBD1. Germline V gene data show CDR1 as SEHNR and CDR2 as FQNEAQ (reference sequence). CDR3 length: 13 residues. V was pared by 7 bases and J by 7 bases, with 8 bases of the junction left unmatched. The CDR3 DNA sequence: TGTGCCAGCAACCAGGACAGGGACGCTGGCTACACCTTC. Amino acids: CASNQDRDAGYTF.

The chain recombines TRBV6-1 with TRBJ2-7; D is unclear. The CDR3 spans 13 residues. CDR1 and CDR2 from the germline V gene are MNHNS and SASEGT. Trimming pared 0 bases from V and 5 bases from J, leaving 8 bases between. DNA of the CDR3: TGTGCCAGCAGTGAAGCCGGAGAGGACGAGCAGTACTTC. This codes for CASSEAGEDEQYF.

This chain uses TRBV2 with TRBJ2-7, with a tentative D call TRBD1 (6 bases). CDR3 length: 16 amino acids. Germline CDR1 SNHLY, CDR2 FYNNEI. Deletions cut 9 bases from V and 4 bases from J, with 25 bases between. The CDR3: CASMRPGHPQIYEQYF. In DNA form, the CDR3 reads TGTGCCAGTATGCGACCGGGACATCCGCAGATTTACGAGCAGTACTTC.